This T cell receptor (beta chain) was identified during a study of cytomegalovirus exposure and HLA in healthy donors. The study, taken as a whole, reports: Indistinguishable V segments, including TRBV6-2 and TRBV6-3, were excluded.

The CDR3 contains 14 residues. Germline values: CDR1 SNHLY, CDR2 FYNNEI. Trimming stripped 1 base from V and 5 bases from J, with 9 bases between. The study ran its PCR with 60 Vbeta and 13 Jbeta primers. The repertoire was sequenced with immunoSEQ multiplex PCR; TCRdb's copy has only in-frame clones and lacks some. Among 98,000 or so clones listed, around 80% were seen once. This clone was detected only once. Its antigen is unknown. J is TRBJ1-5 and V is TRBV2; D unclear. Sequenced input: PBMCs. The clonotype originates from a woman aged 40 to 50 in good health and CMV-seronegative. CDR3 nucleotides: TGTGCCAGCAGTGAAGATAGTTTAGATCAGCCCCAGCATTTT. Its translation: CASSEDSLDQPQHF.